The 32 T cell receptor beta chains listed next were all sequenced from one sample in a study of blood T cell repertoires in COVID-19. Libraries were prepared by immunoSEQ multiplex PCR; TCRdb keeps only in-frame clonotypes and omits some of them. In the table there are approximately 300,000 clones, under 90% of which are singletons. Sequenced: PBMCs or T cells enriched from blood (not recorded which). Receptors originate from a man aged 25 to 45 who had recovered from COVID-19.

The chain recombines TRBV18 with TRBJ1-2; the D gene is possibly TRBD1 (5 bases). This CDR3 spans 14 amino acids. CDR1 and CDR2 from the germline V gene are KGHSH and LQKENI. Trimming shortened V by 2 bases and J by 7 bases, and 14 bases separated the two germline ends. This chain's CDR3 is CASSPAPGGSGYTF. The CDR3 nucleotides read TGTGCCAGCTCACCAGCGCCTGGGGGGTCTGGCTACACCTTC.

This sequence joins TRBV9 and TRBJ2-1; D is possibly TRBD2 (6 bases). The CDR3 is 12 amino acids. The V gene lost 6 bases and the J gene lost 4 bases, with 8 bases spanning the gap. Per germline, CDR1 SGDLS and CDR2 YYNGEE. In nucleotides, the CDR3 is TGTGCCAGCACAGGACTATACAATGAGCAGTTCTTC. Translated: CASTGLYNEQFF.

CDR3 nucleotide sequence: TGCAGCGCTCACGACAGTGCTGGGGCCAACGTCCTGACTTTC. Residues: CSAHDSAGANVLTF. The chain combines TRBV29-1 with TRBJ2-6, with D perhaps matching TRBD1 (5 bases). With 7 bases removed from V and 2 bases from J, the gap between germline ends came to 12 bases. From germline, CDR1 is SQVTM and CDR2 ANQGSEA. The CDR3 consists of 14 residues.

The chain joins TRBV19 to TRBJ1-2, with 9 positions matching TRBD1. The CDR3 length is 13 residues. The germline V gene has CDR1 LNHDA and CDR2 SQIVND (reference sequence). V shed 5 bases and J 8 bases; nucleotides not matched to a gene: 6. The CDR3 region has the DNA TGTGCCAGTAGTCCACAGGGGGCGGGAGGCTACACCTTC. Protein: CASSPQGAGGYTF.

This chain joins TRBV2 and TRBJ1-5, with D possibly TRBD1 on 5 matching bases. The CDR3 has 19 amino acids. Trimming took off 4 bases at V and 7 bases at J, with 29 bases between the two ends. Germline CDR1 reads SNHLY; CDR2 reads FYNNEI. CDR3 in DNA: TGTGCCAGCAGTGGAGGGCCCCTGGGACGGCCTTTAGCGGGGCAGCCCCAGCATTTT. Protein sequence: CASSGGPLGRPLAGQPQHF.

V and J are TRBV7-9 and TRBJ1-3, with D uncertain. Germline V gene sequence: CDR1 SEHNR, CDR2 FQNEAQ (reference sequence). The V gene lost 2 bases and the J gene lost 4 bases, with 9 bases spanning the gap. The CDR3 totals 14 residues. For the CDR3, the DNA is TGTGCCAGCAGCTTAACGGGAAAGGGAAACACCATATATTTT. This gives the protein CASSLTGKGNTIYF.

This chain's CDR3 is CSASPALSSYEQYF. The CDR3 nucleotides are TGCAGTGCTAGTCCAGCGTTAAGCTCCTACGAGCAGTACTTC. This rearrangement joins TRBV20-1 to TRBJ2-7, with D uncertain. The CDR3 is 14 residues long. The V and J ends lost 3 bases and 0 bases respectively, with 12 bases between them. The germline CDR1 and CDR2 sequences are DFQATT and SNEGSKA (reference sequence).

This rearrangement joins TRBV30 to TRBJ1-6, with 7 positions matching TRBD1. The CDR3 sequence is 14 residues long. Germline V gene lookup returns CDR1 GTSNPN and CDR2 SVGIG (reference sequence). The J segment lost 7 bases and the V segment lost 6 bases, leaving 9 bases of the junction unmatched. The CDR3 reads CACRQGNRNSPLHF. In nucleotides, the CDR3 is TGTGCCTGCCGACAGGGCAATAGAAATTCACCCCTCCACTTT.

This chain joins TRBV13 and TRBJ1-1, with a possible D match to TRBD1 (5 bases). Germline values: CDR1 PRHDT, CDR2 FYEKMQ (reference sequence). The CDR3 loop spans 16 amino acids. V was shortened by 3 bases and J by 3 bases, with 17 bases between the two germline ends. Written as DNA, the CDR3 is TGTGCCAGCAGCTTTCTCAACAGTAAAGGGGACACTGAAGCTTTCTTT. Protein sequence: CASSFLNSKGDTEAFF.

The CDR3 bases are TGTGCCAGCAGCCCGAGAGGTGGGGGGGCAGGCTATGGCTACACCTTC. This sequence encodes CASSPRGGGAGYGYTF. The rearrangement joins TRBV9 to TRBJ1-2, with D possibly matching TRBD1 (6 bases). There are 16 residues in the CDR3. The germline gives CDR1 SGDLS, CDR2 YYNGEE. V was clipped by 4 bases and J by 4 bases, with 20 bases between them.

Turning to this clone: A junction end diverges from the germline sequence, so it may reflect a read error. The rearrangement joins TRBV3-1 (or the pseudogene TRBV3-2) to TRBJ2-2; 12 positions agree with TRBD1. This CDR3 is built from 18 residues. Looked up from germline, CDR1 is LGHDT and CDR2 is YNNKEL (reference sequence). CDR3 in amino acids: CASSQWGQGASKTGELFF. Written as DNA, the CDR3 is TGTGCCAGCAGCCAATGGGGACAGGGGGCCTCGAAAACCGGGGAGCTGTTTTTT.

CDR3 loop: CASLGQPTNTGELFF. CDR3 in DNA: TGTGCCAGCCTAGGACAGCCTACGAACACCGGGGAGCTGTTTTTT. This chain joins TRBV7-8 and TRBJ2-2, with D perhaps TRBD1 (6 bases). This CDR3 comprises 15 residues. V lost 8 bases, J lost 0 bases, and 13 bases lay in between. CDR1 and CDR2 from the germline V gene are SGHVS and FQNEAQ.

The chain uses TRBV27 and TRBJ1-6, with D possibly TRBD1 on 5 matching bases. V shed 7 bases and J shed 0 bases, with 13 bases lying between them. The CDR3 is 16 residues long. Germline V gene data show CDR1 as MNHEY and CDR2 as SMNVEV (reference sequence). CDR3 residues: CASTQGTSSYNSPLHF. In DNA form, the CDR3 reads TGTGCCAGCACCCAGGGTACGAGCTCCTATAATTCACCCCTCCACTTT.

This chain joins TRBV28 and TRBJ2-4; D is perhaps TRBD2 (5 bases). CDR1 and CDR2 (germline): MDHEN, SYDVKM. CDR3 length: 13 residues. V was clipped by 8 bases and J by 0 bases, with 8 bases between them. Here the CDR3 DNA reads TGTGCCAGCCAAGGACTAGCCAAAAACATTCAGTACTTC. It yields the protein CASQGLAKNIQYF.

V usage is TRBV19 and J usage is TRBJ2-7; TRBD1 matches 9 bases. Germline trimming cut 6 bases from V and 4 bases from J; bases unmatched to any gene: 10. Germline V gene data show CDR1 as LNHDA and CDR2 as SQIVND (reference sequence). The CDR3 is 15 amino acids. The CDR3 loop is CASSFSGTGLYEQYF. In DNA form, the CDR3 reads TGTGCCAGTAGCTTCTCCGGGACAGGGTTGTACGAGCAGTACTTC.

V is TRBV2 and J is TRBJ1-5; 7 bases map to TRBD1. The CDR3 length is 18 residues. Germline V lookup: CDR1 SNHLY, CDR2 FYNNEI. With V trimmed by 2 bases and J by 4 bases, 14 bases remained unmatched. CDR3 sequence reads: CASSENSRQGRWNQPQHF. In DNA, the CDR3 is TGTGCCAGCAGTGAAAACAGTAGACAGGGCAGGTGGAATCAGCCCCAGCATTTT.

The rearrangement uses TRBV4-1 and TRBJ1-2; TRBD1 agrees at 9 bases. V shed 3 bases and J 7 bases; nucleotides not matched to a gene: 6. The CDR3 consists of 14 residues. Germline values: CDR1 MGHRA, CDR2 YSYEKL. The CDR3 nucleotides read TGCGCCAGCAGCCAGGGGACAGGGAGAACTGGCTACACCTTC. Translating gives CASSQGTGRTGYTF.

V gene TRBV27 combines with J gene TRBJ2-3, with D possibly matching TRBD1 (6 bases). The V end lost 6 bases, the J end lost 7 bases, and 20 bases lay between the germline ends. CDR1 is MNHEY, CDR2 SMNVEV, per germline (reference sequence). This CDR3 has 15 residues. The CDR3, as DNA: TGTGCCAGCAGCTTGGACAGACACCGATATAATACGCAGTATTTT. This encodes CASSLDRHRYNTQYF.

This rearrangement joins TRBV11-2 to TRBJ1-2; the D gene is possibly TRBD1 (5 bases). The germline V gene has CDR1 SGHAT and CDR2 FQNNGV. The CDR3 is 13 residues long. V was trimmed by 5 bases and J by 4 bases, leaving 11 bases between them. In DNA form, the CDR3 reads TGTGCCAGCAGCCCGGACAAGTTCTATGGCTACACCTTC. Protein: CASSPDKFYGYTF.

This clone was counted once. CDR3 amino acids: CASSQEAGGQYF. DNA for the CDR3: TGCGCCAGCAGCCAAGAAGCAGGGGGCCAGTATTTT. This chain uses TRBV4-1 with TRBJ2-3; 8 nucleotides line up with TRBD1. Germline values: CDR1 MGHRA, CDR2 YSYEKL. The CDR3 length is 12 residues. With V trimmed by 0 bases and J by 12 bases, 2 bases remained unmatched.

The genes are TRBV7-9 and TRBJ2-4; 11 nucleotides align to TRBD1. This CDR3 has 18 residues. Trimming removed 1 base from V and 4 bases from J; junction bases left unmatched: 9. Germline CDR1 SEHNR, CDR2 FQNEAQ (reference sequence). CDR3: CASSLGSDRGRIKNIQYF. The CDR3, as DNA: TGTGCCAGCAGCTTAGGTTCGGACAGGGGGCGGATTAAAAACATTCAGTACTTC.

The chain recombines TRBV5-4 with TRBJ2-3, with 10 bases that match TRBD2. Germline V lookup: CDR1 SGHNT, CDR2 YYREEE (reference sequence). V gave up 4 bases and J gave up 0 bases; unmatched junction bases: 5. This CDR3 is built from 16 residues. CDR3 bases: TGTGCCAGCAGCGGGGCTAGCGGGGGTAGCACAGATACGCAGTATTTT. Translated: CASSGASGGSTDTQYF.

The V and J genes are TRBV28 and TRBJ1-2; D is unclear. V lost 1 base and J 0 bases, leaving 12 bases between the germline ends. The length of the CDR3 is 16 residues. Germline values: CDR1 MDHEN, CDR2 SYDVKM. CDR3 sequence reads: CASSLYGGGANYGYTF. Here the CDR3 DNA reads TGTGCCAGCAGTTTATATGGCGGAGGAGCTAACTATGGCTACACCTTC.

This chain uses TRBV30 with TRBJ1-5; tentatively, D is TRBD1 (5 bases). The CDR3 spans 14 residues. V gave up 2 bases and J gave up 6 bases, with 14 bases separating them. The germline V gene encodes CDR1 GTSNPN and CDR2 SVGIG (reference sequence). CDR3 sequence reads: CAWSRLTETQPQHF. In DNA form, the CDR3 reads TGTGCCTGGAGTAGACTGACAGAGACTCAGCCCCAGCATTTT. Full variable domain (outside the CDR3, taken from reference TRBV30 and TRBJ1-5): SQTIHQWPATLVQPVGSPLSLECTVEGTSNPNLYWYRQAAGRGLQLLFYSVGIGQISSEVPQNLSASRPQDRQFILSSKKLLLSDSGFYLCAWSRLTETQPQHFGDGTRLSIL.

The V gene is TRBV4-1, the J gene TRBJ2-3, with 8 positions matching TRBD1. The V gene's germline CDR1 is MGHRA and CDR2 YSYEKL. V was pared by 1 base and J by 13 bases, with 25 bases of the junction left unmatched. This CDR3 has 19 amino acids. CDR3: CASSQVVLRVDRGEPGEYF. CDR3 bases: TGCGCCAGCAGCCAAGTCGTTCTTCGGGTCGACAGGGGAGAGCCGGGGGAGTATTTT.

The chain has TRBV16 and TRBJ1-1, with 9 bases matching TRBD1. V was pared by 3 bases and J by 8 bases, with 7 bases of the junction left unmatched. The CDR3 has 14 residues. CDR1 is KGHSY and CDR2 is FQNENV in the germline V gene. CDR3 region: CASSHSGTGIEAFF. CDR3 coding DNA: TGTGCCAGCAGCCACTCCGGGACAGGGATCGAAGCTTTCTTT. Looking up the rest from reference TRBV16 and TRBJ1-1 gives the full variable domain: GEEVAQTPKHLVRGEGQKAKLYCAPIKGHSYVFWYQQVLKNEFKFLISFQNENVFDETGMPKERFSAKCLPNSPCSLEIQATKLEDSAVYFCASSHSGTGIEAFFGQGTRLTVV.

This chain links TRBV25-1 with TRBJ1-2; D remains unclear. Germline CDR1 and CDR2: MGHDK and SYGVNS. The CDR3 extends over 12 amino acids. V was shortened by 4 bases and J by 7 bases, with 10 bases between the two germline ends. CDR3 nucleotide sequence: TGTGCCAGCAGTGTCATCGGCGGTGGCTACACCTTC. It yields the protein CASSVIGGGYTF.

The chain couples TRBV11-3 to TRBJ1-2; TRBD1 matches 9 bases. Germline-derived CDR1 and CDR2 are SGHNT and YENEEA. The CDR3 has 15 residues. V gave up 5 bases and J gave up 3 bases; unmatched junction bases: 7. The CDR3 DNA sequence: TGTGCCAGCAGCGATCGGACAGGGGTCCACTATGGCTACACCTTC. Translated, it gives CASSDRTGVHYGYTF.

The rearrangement links TRBV7-2 to TRBJ1-6; tentative D call: TRBD1 (6 bases). Trimming pared 5 bases from V and 3 bases from J, leaving 11 bases between. Germline V gene data show CDR1 as SGHTA and CDR2 as FQGNSA. The CDR3 loop spans 15 amino acids. CDR3 nucleotide sequence: TGTGCCAGCAGCGGCGGACAGAGCTATAATTCACCCCTCCACTTT. It is translated as CASSGGQSYNSPLHF.

Comment on this clone: An end of the junction differs from the germline gene, which may be a read error. This sequence joins TRBV29-1 and TRBJ1-2, with 10 bases that match TRBD1. This CDR3 has 16 amino acids. In germline, CDR1 is SQVTM, CDR2 ANQGSEA. The CDR3 coding sequence is TGCAGCGTTGAAGTAGGGACAGGGGACCAAGACTACGGCTACACCTTC. Residues: CSVEVGTGDQDYGYTF.

J is TRBJ2-1 and V is TRBV19, with no clear D. The CDR3 loop spans 14 amino acids. V was cut by 10 bases and J by 5 bases, with 18 bases left in between. Germline lookup yields CDR1 LNHDA and CDR2 SQIVND (reference sequence). DNA for the CDR3: TGTGCCACCATGCCTTATGCAGGCCACAATGAGCAGTTCTTC. Protein product: CATMPYAGHNEQFF.

This chain connects TRBV5-4 to TRBJ2-5; 7 nucleotides align to TRBD2. There are 16 residues in the CDR3. With 1 base clipped from V and 4 bases from J, the junction kept 10 bases outside the gene matches. Looked up from germline, CDR1 is SGHNT and CDR2 is YYREEE (reference sequence). The CDR3 region is CASSLTQGGVAETQYF. The CDR3 nucleotides are TGTGCCAGCAGCTTGACGCAGGGAGGGGTGGCAGAGACCCAGTACTTC.